This section outlines one T cell receptor beta chain sequence together with its context. The antigen is undetermined. A much larger clone lies one base from this, so it may be a read error. Germline assignment: CDR1 SGHTA and CDR2 FQGNSA. The V gene lost 1 base and the J gene lost 13 bases, with 11 bases spanning the gap. This CDR3 spans 12 amino acids. As to time point: newly diagnosed GD, antithyroid drugs for less than 3 months. RNA from PBMCs was the source of the TCR library. The TCR beta library used iRepertoire HTBI primers with Arm-PCR amplification of CDR3. MiXCR was run by TCRdb on the multiplex PCR reads, yielding one entry per CDR3 protein. The data show fewer than 650,000 distinct CDR3 sequences, about 15% seen once. This specimen belongs to a study of regulatory T cells in long-lasting Graves disease. In the study overall: Newly diagnosed Graves' patients had taken antithyroid drugs under 3 months.

Notes on the study in general: Persistent disease samples used TRBV28, TRBJ1-2 and TRBJ2-5 preferentially.

These same records also appear under a second study, on T cells in Graves' hyperthyroidism and ophthalmopathy. This second study says: Absence of ophthalmopathy progression within 18 months defined stable Graves' hyperthyroidism. The study enrolled patients aged 18 to 65 with newly diagnosed hyperthyroidism of under 2 months' duration.

This receptor was obtained from a woman aged 25 to 39 with Graves disease. This chain joins TRBV7-2 and TRBJ2-1, with D uncertain. This specimen consisted of peripheral blood mononuclear cells (PBMCs), obtained at new diagnosis, from a patient treated with antithyroid drugs. In DNA, the CDR3 is TGTGCCAGCAGCTTAGGGGTAGTGGCCCAGTTCTTC. It yields the protein CASSLGVVAQFF.